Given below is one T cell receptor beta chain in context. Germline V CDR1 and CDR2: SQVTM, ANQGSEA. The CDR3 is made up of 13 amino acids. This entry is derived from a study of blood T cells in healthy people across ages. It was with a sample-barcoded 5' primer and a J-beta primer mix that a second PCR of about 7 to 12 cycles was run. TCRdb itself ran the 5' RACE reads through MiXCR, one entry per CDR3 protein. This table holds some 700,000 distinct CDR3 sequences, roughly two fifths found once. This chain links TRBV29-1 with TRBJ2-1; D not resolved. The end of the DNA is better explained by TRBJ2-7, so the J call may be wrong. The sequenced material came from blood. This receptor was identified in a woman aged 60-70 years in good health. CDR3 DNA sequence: TGCAGCGTTGGCAAACAGACCTTCAATGAGCAGTACTTC. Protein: CSVGKQTFNEQYF.